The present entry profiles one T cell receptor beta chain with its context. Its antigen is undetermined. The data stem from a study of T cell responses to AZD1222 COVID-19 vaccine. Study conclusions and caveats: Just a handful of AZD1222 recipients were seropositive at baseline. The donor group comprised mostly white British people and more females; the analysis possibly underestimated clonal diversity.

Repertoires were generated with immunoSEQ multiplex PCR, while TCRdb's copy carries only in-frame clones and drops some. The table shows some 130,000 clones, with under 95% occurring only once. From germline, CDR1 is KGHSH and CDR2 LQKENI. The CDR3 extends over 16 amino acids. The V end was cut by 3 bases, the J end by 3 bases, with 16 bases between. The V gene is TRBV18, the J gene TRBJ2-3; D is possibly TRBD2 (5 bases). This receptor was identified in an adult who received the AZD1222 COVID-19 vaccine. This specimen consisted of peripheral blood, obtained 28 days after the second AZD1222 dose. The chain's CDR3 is CASSPPWSERTDTQYF. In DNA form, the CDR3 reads TGTGCCAGCTCACCCCCTTGGAGCGAGCGGACAGATACGCAGTATTTT.